This T cell receptor (beta chain) was identified during a study of shared clonotypes between healthy human individuals. Regarding this clone: Its target is not known.

V lost 1 base to trimming and J lost 3 bases, with 19 bases between them. Germline V gene sequence: CDR1 SGHVS, CDR2 FQNEAQ. CDR3 length equals 17 residues. Overall study results and limits: The study found about 5% of naive CD4 clonotypes shared across four donors. Investigators expected sequencing depth to affect clonotype sharing among donors. Rarefaction gave evidence that sorted-subset sequencing remained incomplete despite large depth.

Each subset's genomic DNA was split evenly across several immunoSEQ plates. TCRdb keeps only in-frame clones here, not all; method: immunoSEQ multiplex PCR. In the table there are about 2.3 million clones, approximately 93% of which are singletons. The sequence came from a man between 18 and 35 years old in good health. Some clones in this sample may be carry-over from other donors' samples. The V and J genes are TRBV7-8 and TRBJ2-7, with D unresolved. Sequencing was performed on naive CD4+ T cells from PBMCs. Documented subset: CD45RA+ positively selected. The CDR3 region is CASSLGAGFGFIYEQYF. The DNA of the CDR3 is TGTGCCAGCAGCTTAGGGGCCGGCTTTGGCTTCATCTACGAGCAGTACTTC.